The present entry profiles one T cell receptor beta chain with its context. Regarding treatment: around 19 received Ad26.COV2.S at low or high dose, single or two shots; roughly five received placebo; per-sample allocation not given. At day 63 after the first vaccine or placebo injection, samples were drawn. Germline V gene sequence: CDR1 DFQATT, CDR2 SNEGSKA (reference sequence). The CDR3 contains 12 residues. The V gene lost 5 bases and the J gene lost 1 base, with 9 bases spanning the gap. Using immunoSEQ multiplex PCR, the repertoire was profiled, and TCRdb retains in-frame clones only, with some absent. The data contain approximately 300,000 clones, roughly 86% of them singletons. The sample originates from a study of Ad26.COV2.S vaccination and SARS-CoV-2 variants.

The chain employs TRBV20-1 and TRBJ2-7; D is uncertain. Sequenced here: peripheral blood, sampled in a trial of Ad26.COV2.S vaccine versus placebo. The sequence was collected from a person between 18 and 60 years old who received the Ad26.COV2.S COVID-19 vaccine or a placebo. CDR3 sequence (DNA): TGCAGTGCTCGTGAGACTTCCTACGAGCAGTACTTC. It translates to CSARETSYEQYF.